These T cell receptor beta chains were read from a single sample in a study of blood T cell repertoires in COVID-19. Sequencing used immunoSEQ multiplex PCR; TCRdb keeps in-frame clones, though not all of them. The sample includes about 120,000 clones, approximately 88% of them seen just once. The sequenced material came from peripheral blood. These receptors all stem from a woman between 65 and 79 years old with acute or convalescent COVID-19. Each CDR3 is given with its conserved first and last residue. D genes are given only for firm matches. The listing skips clone size in some rows; elsewhere it reads once, few, many or a size class.

J gene: TRBJ2-7
clone size: .
V gene: TRBV27
D gene: .
CDR3 DNA: TGTGCCAGCAGTCCCGGACTGGGAAGCTACGAGCAGTACTTC
CDR3 protein: CASSPGLGSYEQYF

J gene: TRBJ2-1
clone size: .
V gene: TRBV9
D gene: TRBD2
CDR3 DNA: TGTGCCAGCAGCGTAACACTAGCGGGCTATGAGCAGTTCTTC
CDR3 protein: CASSVTLAGYEQFF

J gene: TRBJ2-1
clone size: .
V gene: TRBV6-5
D gene: .
CDR3 DNA: TGTGCCAGCAGTTACTCCCAGGGAAGCTCCTACAATGAGCAGTTCTTC
CDR3 protein: CASSYSQGSSYNEQFF

J gene: TRBJ1-4
clone size: .
V gene: TRBV5-1
D gene: TRBD1
CDR3 DNA: TGCGCCAGCAGCACGACAGGGGGGACTAATGAAAAACTGTTTTTT
CDR3 protein: CASSTTGGTNEKLFF

J gene: TRBJ2-1
clone size: .
V gene: TRBV4-2
D gene: TRBD2
CDR3 DNA: TGTGCCAGCAGCCCTCGACTAGCGGGGACCACCTACAATGAGCAGTTCTTC
CDR3 protein: CASSPRLAGTTYNEQFF

J gene: TRBJ2-7
clone size: .
V gene: TRBV11-2
D gene: .
CDR3 DNA: TGTGCCAGCAGCTCGACAGTCGAGCAGTACTTC
CDR3 protein: CASSSTVEQYF

J gene: TRBJ2-1
clone size: once
V gene: TRBV11-3
D gene: TRBD1
CDR3 DNA: TGTGCCAGCAGCGTCCGGGACAGGGACTTGAGTGAGCAGTTCTTC
CDR3 protein: CASSVRDRDLSEQFF

J gene: TRBJ2-2
clone size: .
V gene: TRBV28
D gene: .
CDR3 DNA: TGTGCCAGCAGTTTATCGGGTGCGAACACCGGGGAGCTGTTTTTT
CDR3 protein: CASSLSGANTGELFF

J gene: TRBJ1-2
clone size: .
V gene: TRBV27
D gene: .
CDR3 DNA: TGTGCCAGCAGCCCGACAGGACGTGGCTACACCTTC
CDR3 protein: CASSPTGRGYTF

J gene: TRBJ2-2
clone size: .
V gene: TRBV5-5
D gene: .
CDR3 DNA: TGTGCCAGCAGCTTGGCGTCAGGGGTGGCCACCGGGGAGCTGTTTTTT
CDR3 protein: CASSLASGVATGELFF

J gene: TRBJ2-7
clone size: .
V gene: TRBV5-1
D gene: TRBD1
CDR3 DNA: TGCGCCAGCAGCTTTGGGGACAGATCCTACGAGCAGTACTTC
CDR3 protein: CASSFGDRSYEQYF

J gene: TRBJ1-5
clone size: .
V gene: TRBV9
D gene: .
CDR3 DNA: TGTGCCAGCAGCGGGCGACATGAGAGCAATCAGCCCCAGCATTTT
CDR3 protein: CASSGRHESNQPQHF

J gene: TRBJ2-3
clone size: .
V gene: TRBV3-1/TRBV3-2
D gene: TRBD1
CDR3 DNA: TGTGCCAGCAGCCCGCCGGGACAGGGTGGAGATACGCAGTATTTT
CDR3 protein: CASSPPGQGGDTQYF

J gene: TRBJ2-5
clone size: .
V gene: TRBV3-1/TRBV3-2
D gene: .
CDR3 DNA: TGTGCCAGCAGCCTTCCGCAAGAGACCCAGTACTTC
CDR3 protein: CASSLPQETQYF

J gene: TRBJ2-4
clone size: .
V gene: TRBV27
D gene: TRBD2
CDR3 DNA: TGTGCCAGCAGTTCGCGTGGGACTAGCGGGAGTAACATTCAGTACTTC
CDR3 protein: CASSSRGTSGSNIQYF